This T cell receptor (beta chain) was identified in a study of patients and donors after allogeneic stem cell transplantation. TCRdb called the RT-PCR reads again in MiXCR, with one record for every CDR3 protein. The sample has 150,000 to 200,000 distinct CDR3 sequences; about 32% are singletons. The TCR comes from a human donor who was either an allogeneic HSCT recipient or a stem cell or donor lymphocyte infusion donor (not recorded which). It is not recorded whose cells these are; they may come from a transplant donor. Sample: blood, either unsorted or a sorted T cell fraction (not recorded which).

The CDR3: CASSQLSGTESTDTQYF. The CDR3 region has the DNA TGTGCCAGCAGCCAACTAAGTGGGACTGAGAGCACAGATACGCAGTATTTT. The J gene is TRBJ2-3, the V gene TRBV4-2; D might be TRBD2 (6 bases). The CDR3 has 17 residues. V dropped 2 bases and J dropped 0 bases, with 15 bases sitting between them. The V gene's germline CDR1 is LGHNA and CDR2 YNFKEQ.